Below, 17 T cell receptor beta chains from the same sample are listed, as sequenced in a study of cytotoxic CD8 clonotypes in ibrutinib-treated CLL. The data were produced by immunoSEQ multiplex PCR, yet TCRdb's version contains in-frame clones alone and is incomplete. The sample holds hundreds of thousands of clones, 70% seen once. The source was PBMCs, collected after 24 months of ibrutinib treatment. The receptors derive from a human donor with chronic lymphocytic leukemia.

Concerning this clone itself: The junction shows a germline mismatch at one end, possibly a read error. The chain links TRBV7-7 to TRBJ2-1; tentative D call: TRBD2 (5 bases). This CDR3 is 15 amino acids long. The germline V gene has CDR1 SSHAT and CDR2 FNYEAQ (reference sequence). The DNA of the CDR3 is TGTGCTAGCAGCTTAAACGAGGGTCCATACAATGAGCAGTTCTTC. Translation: CASSLNEGPYNEQFF.

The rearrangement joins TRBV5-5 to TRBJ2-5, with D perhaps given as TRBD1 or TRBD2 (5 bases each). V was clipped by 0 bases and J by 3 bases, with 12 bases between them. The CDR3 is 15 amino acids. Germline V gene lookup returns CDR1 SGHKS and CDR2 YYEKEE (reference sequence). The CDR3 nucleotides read TGTGCCAGCAGCTTGGCGCTCGGGGCTAAAGAGACCCAGTACTTC. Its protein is CASSLALGAKETQYF. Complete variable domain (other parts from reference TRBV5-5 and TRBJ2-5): DAGVTQSPTHLIKTRGQQVTLRCSPISGHKSVSWYQQVLGQGPQFIFQYYEKEERGRGNFPDRFSARQFPNYSSELNVNALLLGDSALYLCASSLALGAKETQYFGPGTRLLVL.

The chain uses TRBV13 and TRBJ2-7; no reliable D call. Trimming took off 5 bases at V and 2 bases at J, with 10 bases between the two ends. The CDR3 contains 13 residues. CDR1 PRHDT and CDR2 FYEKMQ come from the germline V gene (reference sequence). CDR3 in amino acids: CASSPLGPYEQYF. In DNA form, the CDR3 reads TGTGCCAGCAGCCCCCTCGGGCCCTACGAGCAGTACTTC.

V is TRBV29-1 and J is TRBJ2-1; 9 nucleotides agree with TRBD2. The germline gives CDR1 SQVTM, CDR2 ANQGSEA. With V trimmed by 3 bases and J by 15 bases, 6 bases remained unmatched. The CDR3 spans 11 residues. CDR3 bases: TGCAGCGTTGAGCGGGGGACTAGCCTGTTCTTC. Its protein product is CSVERGTSLFF.

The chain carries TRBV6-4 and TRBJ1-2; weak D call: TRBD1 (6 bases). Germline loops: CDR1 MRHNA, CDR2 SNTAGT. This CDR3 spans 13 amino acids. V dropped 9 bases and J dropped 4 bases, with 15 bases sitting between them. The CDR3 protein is CARSHGGFYGYTF. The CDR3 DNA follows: TGTGCCAGGAGCCACGGGGGCTTCTATGGCTACACCTTC.

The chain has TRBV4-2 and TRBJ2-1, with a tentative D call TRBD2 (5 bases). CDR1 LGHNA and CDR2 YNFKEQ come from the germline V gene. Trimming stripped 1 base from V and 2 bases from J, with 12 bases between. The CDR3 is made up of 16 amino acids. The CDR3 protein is CASSQGEGQPYNEQFF. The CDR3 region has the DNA TGTGCCAGCAGCCAAGGTGAGGGCCAACCCTACAATGAGCAGTTCTTC.

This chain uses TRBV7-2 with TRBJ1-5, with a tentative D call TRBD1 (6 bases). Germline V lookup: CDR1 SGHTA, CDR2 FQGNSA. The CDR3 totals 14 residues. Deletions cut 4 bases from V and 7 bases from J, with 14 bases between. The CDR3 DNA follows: TGTGCCAGCAGCTATGGGACGGGGGGCCAGCCCCAGCATTTT. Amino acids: CASSYGTGGQPQHF.

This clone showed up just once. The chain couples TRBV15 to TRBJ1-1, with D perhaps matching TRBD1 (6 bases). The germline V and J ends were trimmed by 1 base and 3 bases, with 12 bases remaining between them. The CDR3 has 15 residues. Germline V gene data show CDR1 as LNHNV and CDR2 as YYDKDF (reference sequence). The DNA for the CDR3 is TGTGCCACCAGCAGAGCAACAGGGTGGGACACTGAAGCTTTCTTT. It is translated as CATSRATGWDTEAFF. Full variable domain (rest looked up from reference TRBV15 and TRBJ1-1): DAMVIQNPRYQVTQFGKPVTLSCSQTLNHNVMYWYQQKSSQAPKLLFHYYDKDFNNEADTPDNFQSRRPNTSFCFLDIRSPGLGDTAMYLCATSRATGWDTEAFFGQGTRLTVV.

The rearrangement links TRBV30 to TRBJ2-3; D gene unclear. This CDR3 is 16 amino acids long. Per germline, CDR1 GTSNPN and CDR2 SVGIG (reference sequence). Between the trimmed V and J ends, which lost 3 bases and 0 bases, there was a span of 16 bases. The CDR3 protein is CAWSEVVLASTDTQYF. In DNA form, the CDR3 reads TGTGCCTGGAGCGAGGTCGTACTGGCTAGCACAGATACGCAGTATTTT.

Written as DNA, the CDR3 is TGCGCCAGCAGCTTGGAGACAGGGGTCTATCCTGAAAAACTGTTTTTT. This gives the protein CASSLETGVYPEKLFF. The rearrangement links TRBV5-1 to TRBJ1-4; 8 bases fit TRBD1. V lost 0 bases, J lost 7 bases, and 8 bases stayed unmatched. The CDR3 extends over 16 amino acids. The germline gives CDR1 SGHRS, CDR2 YFSETQ.

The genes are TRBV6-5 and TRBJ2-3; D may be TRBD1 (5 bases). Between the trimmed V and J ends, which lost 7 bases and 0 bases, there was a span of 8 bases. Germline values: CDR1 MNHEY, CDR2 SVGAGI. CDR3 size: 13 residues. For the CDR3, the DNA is TGTGCCAGCAAGCAGGGTAGCACAGATACGCAGTATTTT. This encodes CASKQGSTDTQYF.

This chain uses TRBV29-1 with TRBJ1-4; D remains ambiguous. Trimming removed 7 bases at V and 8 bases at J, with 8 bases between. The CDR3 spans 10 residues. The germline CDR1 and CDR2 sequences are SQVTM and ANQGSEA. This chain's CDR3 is CSARHEKLFF. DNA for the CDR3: TGCAGCGCTAGGCACGAAAAACTGTTTTTT.

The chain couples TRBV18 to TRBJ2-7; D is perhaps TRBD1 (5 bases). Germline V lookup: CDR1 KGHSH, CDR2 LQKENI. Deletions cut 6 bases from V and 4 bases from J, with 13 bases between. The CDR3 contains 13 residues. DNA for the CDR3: TGTGCCAGCTCCCGGCAGGGTGGGTACGAGCAGTACTTC. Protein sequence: CASSRQGGYEQYF.

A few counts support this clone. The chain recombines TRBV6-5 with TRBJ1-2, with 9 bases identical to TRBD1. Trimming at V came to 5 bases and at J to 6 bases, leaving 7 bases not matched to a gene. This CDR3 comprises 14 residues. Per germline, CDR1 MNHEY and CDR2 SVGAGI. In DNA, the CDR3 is TGTGCCAGCAGTAGTACCGGGACAGGGCATGGCTACACCTTC. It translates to CASSSTGTGHGYTF.

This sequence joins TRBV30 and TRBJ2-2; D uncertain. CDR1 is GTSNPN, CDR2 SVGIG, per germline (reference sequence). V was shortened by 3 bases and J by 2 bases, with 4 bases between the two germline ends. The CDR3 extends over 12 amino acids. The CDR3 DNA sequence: TGTGCCTGGAGCGCTAACACCGGGGAGCTGTTTTTT. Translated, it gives CAWSANTGELFF. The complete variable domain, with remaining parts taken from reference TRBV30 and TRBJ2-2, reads SQTIHQWPATLVQPVGSPLSLECTVEGTSNPNLYWYRQAAGRGLQLLFYSVGIGQISSEVPQNLSASRPQDRQFILSSKKLLLSDSGFYLCAWSANTGELFFGEGSRLTVL.

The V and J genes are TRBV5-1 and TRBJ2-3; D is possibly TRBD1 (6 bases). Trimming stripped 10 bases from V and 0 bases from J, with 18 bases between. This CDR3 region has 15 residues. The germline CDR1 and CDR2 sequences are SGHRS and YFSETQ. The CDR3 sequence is CACNRDKLSTDTQYF. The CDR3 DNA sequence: TGCGCCTGCAACAGGGACAAGTTAAGCACAGATACGCAGTATTTT.

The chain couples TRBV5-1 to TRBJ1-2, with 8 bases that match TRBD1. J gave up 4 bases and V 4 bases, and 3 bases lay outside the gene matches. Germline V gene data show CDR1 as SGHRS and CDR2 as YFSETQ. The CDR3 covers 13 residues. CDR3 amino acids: CASSPGTGYGYTF. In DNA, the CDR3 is TGCGCCAGCAGCCCCGGGACAGGCTATGGCTACACCTTC.